The TCR beta chain under discussion was sequenced for a study of blood T cells in healthy people across ages. Study outcomes and limitations: The study found more naive CD4+ cells and higher diversity in long-lived than aged donors.

Each donor's blood draw was 7.5 to 10 milliliters of peripheral blood. Per germline, CDR1 DFQATT and CDR2 SNEGSKA (reference sequence). The CDR3 runs to 15 residues. V lost 4 bases to trimming and J lost 5 bases; unmatched junction nucleotides: 11. The authors ran a second PCR of roughly 7 to 11 cycles using a sample-barcoded 5' primer and a J-beta primer mix. Tagging of each cDNA molecule was performed by a template-switch adaptor with 12 random nucleotides. TCRdb fed the 5' RACE reads into MiXCR, producing one record per CDR3 protein. Here the sample spans 600,000 or so distinct CDR3 sequences, roughly 31% being singletons. This clonotype was observed many times. As yet, its antigen is unknown.

The chain links TRBV20-1 to TRBJ1-5, with TRBD1 identical over 7 bases. The clonotype comes from a woman of 80 years or more in good health. Sequencing was done on a sample of blood. CDR3 sequence: CSAIAPGQHDQPQHF. CDR3 coding DNA: TGCAGTGCTATCGCCCCGGGACAGCACGATCAGCCCCAGCATTTT.